Presented here are 20 T cell receptor beta chains from one specimen sequenced in a study of T cell responses to AZD1222 COVID-19 vaccine. Some clones are missing from TCRdb's copy, which holds only in-frame ones; the method was immunoSEQ multiplex PCR. The repertoire holds over 100,000 clones, with around nine tenths as singletons. The sample consisted of peripheral blood, taken on day 0 of AZD1222 vaccination. The receptors originated from an adult in good health.

This clone was recorded a few times. The chain employs TRBV2 and TRBJ1-5, with D possibly TRBD1 on 6 matching bases. V was shortened by 5 bases and J by 0 bases, with 14 bases between the two germline ends. The germline gives CDR1 SNHLY, CDR2 FYNNEI. The CDR3 sequence is 16 residues long. CDR3 in amino acids: CASSRLGGVSNQPQHF. The CDR3 nucleotides read TGTGCCAGCAGTAGATTAGGGGGAGTTAGCAATCAGCCCCAGCATTTT.

The chain has TRBV7-2 and TRBJ2-3; perhaps TRBD1 as D (5 bases). Trimming stripped 0 bases from V and 2 bases from J, with 6 bases between. CDR1 SGHTA and CDR2 FQGNSA come from the germline V gene. The CDR3 length is 14 residues. The CDR3 region has the DNA TGTGCCAGCAGCTTAGCGGGGCCCACAGATACGCAGTATTTT. Protein: CASSLAGPTDTQYF.

Only a few counts were recorded for this clone. The rearrangement links TRBV9 to TRBJ2-3; TRBD1 matches at 11 bases. With V trimmed by 5 bases and J by 0 bases, 2 bases remained unmatched. The CDR3 consists of 15 residues. Per the germline V gene, CDR1 is SGDLS and CDR2 is YYNGEE. The CDR3 protein is CASRGTGGSTDTQYF. The CDR3 nucleotides read TGTGCCAGCAGGGGGACAGGGGGAAGCACAGATACGCAGTATTTT.

The chain is built from TRBV5-4 and TRBJ2-3; 10 positions match TRBD2. This CDR3 comprises 17 residues. Germline assignment: CDR1 SGHNT and CDR2 YYREEE (reference sequence). Trimming cost V 4 bases and J 2 bases; bases outside gene matches: 10. In nucleotides, the CDR3 is TGTGCCAGCAGCAAAAGCGGGGGGGCCACGTTCACAGATACGCAGTATTTT. Translation gives CASSKSGGATFTDTQYF.

The J gene is TRBJ2-2, the V gene TRBV7-9; perhaps D is TRBD1 or TRBD2 (6 bases each). The CDR3 is 16 residues long. V dropped 5 bases and J dropped 5 bases, with 18 bases sitting between them. Germline V CDR1 and CDR2: SEHNR, FQNEAQ (reference sequence). CDR3 sequence (DNA): TGTGCCAGCAGCCCGATCCGGGGGCCTCAGACCGGGGAGCTGTTTTTT. It is translated as CASSPIRGPQTGELFF.

The chain has TRBV5-1 and TRBJ2-3; D remains unclear. Germline values: CDR1 SGHRS, CDR2 YFSETQ. The CDR3 loop spans 14 amino acids. Trimming removed 0 bases from V and 0 bases from J, with 5 bases in between. The CDR3 bases are TGCGCCAGCAGCTTGGAGTACAGCACAGATACGCAGTATTTT. Its translation is CASSLEYSTDTQYF.

The rearrangement links TRBV24-1 to TRBJ1-2; D is perhaps TRBD1 (6 bases). The CDR3 contains 13 residues. V gave up 3 bases and J gave up 5 bases, with 9 bases separating them. Germline loops: CDR1 KGHDR, CDR2 SFDVKD. The CDR3 reads CATSDPGQYGYTF. CDR3 nucleotides: TGTGCCACCAGTGATCCCGGACAGTATGGCTACACCTTC.

The chain carries TRBV6-4 and TRBJ1-4; D is perhaps TRBD1 (5 bases). The CDR3 has 17 amino acids. CDR1 MRHNA and CDR2 SNTAGT come from the germline V gene. Trimming left V 0 bases short and J 7 bases short, with 18 bases between. CDR3 DNA: TGTGCCAGCAGTGACTCGGATAGGGCAGGGATTTGTGAAAAACTGTTTTTT. Amino acid sequence: CASSDSDRAGICEKLFF.

The genes are TRBV4-1 and TRBJ2-1, with 9 bases matching TRBD2. Germline CDR1 reads MGHRA; CDR2 reads YSYEKL. Trimming took 5 bases from V and 12 from J; bases not matched to a gene: 8. This CDR3 has 13 amino acids. CDR3 residues: CASSKGLAERQFF. Here the CDR3 DNA reads TGCGCCAGCAGCAAGGGACTAGCAGAACGGCAGTTCTTC.

This chain connects TRBV30 to TRBJ2-1, with D possibly being TRBD2 (6 bases). V lost 4 bases, J lost 5 bases, and 15 bases lay in between. The germline V gene has CDR1 GTSNPN and CDR2 SVGIG (reference sequence). The CDR3 runs to 14 residues. In DNA, the CDR3 is TGTGCCTGGATGAATAGCGGAACAAACAATGAGCAGTTCTTC. Translation: CAWMNSGTNNEQFF.

The chain uses TRBV19 and TRBJ1-1, with D perhaps matching TRBD1 (6 bases). CDR1 and CDR2 (germline): LNHDA, SQIVND (reference sequence). The CDR3 loop spans 15 amino acids. The ends were cut back, 6 bases at V and 0 bases at J, with 14 bases in the middle. CDR3 DNA: TGTGCCAGTAGACCTTCCGACAGGATGAACACTGAAGCTTTCTTT. Its translation: CASRPSDRMNTEAFF.

The rearrangement links TRBV6-6 to TRBJ1-2; D not certain. Germline lookup yields CDR1 MNHNY and CDR2 SVGAGI (reference sequence). V was trimmed by 9 bases and J by 4 bases, leaving 15 bases between them. This CDR3 is built from 13 residues. Written as DNA, the CDR3 is TGTGCCAGTCTAGGAGAGCCAGTCTATGGCTACACCTTC. Its translation: CASLGEPVYGYTF.

The V and J genes are TRBV11-2 and TRBJ1-2; D possibly corresponds to TRBD1 (5 bases). CDR3 length: 16 residues. The germline V gene encodes CDR1 SGHAT and CDR2 FQNNGV. The V end lost 5 bases, the J end lost 5 bases, and 21 bases lay between the germline ends. This CDR3 is CASSPSRQGWIYGYTF. The DNA for the CDR3 is TGTGCCAGCAGCCCATCGCGGCAGGGTTGGATTTATGGCTACACCTTC.

The rearrangement uses TRBV6-5 and TRBJ2-7, with D unclear. CDR3 size: 14 residues. Deletions cut 2 bases from V and 6 bases from J, with 14 bases between. Germline V gene sequence: CDR1 MNHEY, CDR2 SVGAGI. The CDR3 region has the DNA TGTGCCAGCAGTTACGTTCGGGTCATGGGCGAGCAGTACTTC. Encoded protein: CASSYVRVMGEQYF.

The chain uses TRBV2 and TRBJ1-5; D gene unclear. The CDR3 consists of 12 residues. Germline CDR1 is SNHLY and CDR2 is FYNNEI. Trimming removed 1 base at V and 5 bases at J, with 3 bases between. This chain's CDR3 is CASSEDHQPQHF. As DNA, the CDR3 is TGTGCCAGCAGTGAAGATCATCAGCCCCAGCATTTT.

Only a few counts were recorded for this clone. The chain couples TRBV6-1 to TRBJ1-5; perhaps TRBD1 as D (6 bases). CDR1 is MNHNS and CDR2 is SASEGT in the germline V gene. CDR3 length: 16 amino acids. Between the trimmed V and J ends, which lost 2 bases and 3 bases, there was a span of 14 bases. CDR3 in amino acids: CASSETQGWLNQPQHF. CDR3 in DNA: TGTGCCAGCAGTGAAACACAGGGTTGGCTCAATCAGCCCCAGCATTTT.

V gene TRBV7-9 combines with J gene TRBJ2-2; 9 bases line up with TRBD2. The CDR3 contains 16 residues. Per germline, CDR1 SEHNR and CDR2 FQNEAQ (reference sequence). Trimming cost V 2 bases and J 4 bases; bases outside gene matches: 5. The CDR3 here is CASSLLGLAPTGELFF. CDR3 nucleotide sequence: TGTGCCAGCAGCTTATTGGGACTAGCCCCCACCGGGGAGCTGTTTTTT.

The V gene is TRBV5-5, the J gene TRBJ1-1, with unresolved D. The germline gives CDR1 SGHKS, CDR2 YYEKEE (reference sequence). This CDR3 is 14 amino acids long. V was clipped by 0 bases and J by 1 base, with 7 bases between them. The CDR3 nucleotides are TGTGCCAGCAGCTTGGAGGGCCGGAACACTGAAGCTTTCTTT. As protein: CASSLEGRNTEAFF.

The chain uses TRBV11-2 and TRBJ2-1; the D gene could be TRBD1 or TRBD2 (5 bases each). Germline assignment: CDR1 SGHAT and CDR2 FQNNGV. This CDR3 contains 15 residues. V was cut by 5 bases and J by 4 bases, with 15 bases left in between. CDR3 sequence reads: CASSLTGTYYNEQFF. CDR3 nucleotides: TGTGCCAGCAGCCTCACCGGGACCTATTACAATGAGCAGTTCTTC. Using reference TRBV11-2 and TRBJ2-1 for the parts outside the CDR3, the full variable domain is EAGVAQSPRYKIIEKRQSVAFWCNPISGHATLYWYQQILGQGPKLLIQFQNNGVVDDSQLPKDRFSAERLKGVDSTLKIQPAKLEDSAVYLCASSLTGTYYNEQFFGPGTRLTVL.

CDR3 sequence reads: CASSQLAGRETQYF. In nucleotides, the CDR3 is TGTGCCAGCAGTCAACTAGCGGGGCGGGAGACCCAGTACTTC. The chain employs TRBV28 and TRBJ2-5; 10 nucleotides line up with TRBD2. Trimming took 5 bases from V and 5 from J; bases not matched to a gene: 5. Germline V lookup: CDR1 MDHEN, CDR2 SYDVKM. CDR3 size: 14 residues.